This T cell receptor (beta chain) came from a study of cytomegalovirus exposure and HLA in healthy donors. This CDR3 region has 14 residues. V lost 4 bases to trimming and J lost 4 bases; unmatched junction nucleotides: 5. Germline values: CDR1 SQVTM, CDR2 ANQGSEA. The data were produced by immunoSEQ multiplex PCR, yet TCRdb's version contains in-frame clones alone and is incomplete. The table records roughly 280,000 clones, approximately 86% of them present only once. The sequenced sample was PBMCs. J is TRBJ2-3 and V is TRBV29-1; 10 nucleotides line up with TRBD2. The sequence came from a woman aged 18-29 years in good health and CMV-seronegative. DNA for the CDR3: TGCAGCGTTGGGGGGCTAGCGGGAGCAGATACGCAGTATTTT. Protein sequence: CSVGGLAGADTQYF.